This T cell receptor (beta chain) was identified in a study of OX40 agonist ivuxolimab in advanced cancers. The protocol was immunoSEQ multiplex PCR, while the TCRdb copy is restricted to in-frame clones and leaves out a portion. The table lists roughly 64,000 clones, around 80% of them singletons. There are 14 residues in the CDR3. The germline gives CDR1 SGHTA, CDR2 FQGTGA. V lost 5 bases and J 5 bases, leaving 12 bases between the germline ends. The TCR was taken from an adult with an advanced solid tumor such as melanoma, head and neck, liver or kidney cancer. V gene TRBV7-3 combines with J gene TRBJ2-2; unclear D gene. Sequencing used CD4+ or CD8+ T cells sorted from blood, obtained in a trial of the OX40 agonist ivuxolimab. The CDR3 spells CASSPISSTGELFF. As DNA, the CDR3 is TGTGCCAGCAGCCCGATAAGTTCAACCGGGGAGCTGTTTTTT.